These T cell receptor beta chains were read from a single sample in a study of lymphopenia after photon versus proton radiotherapy. Data came from immunoSEQ multiplex PCR; TCRdb stores just in-frame clones and leaves some out. The data hold tens of thousands of clones, with over 75% observed a single time. The input for sequencing was peripheral blood, taken from a patient treated with photon-based radiotherapy. The receptors come from a middle-aged man with gastric cancer. Both conserved end residues are part of each CDR3. The D gene is left open where the match is weak. Some rows have no size entry. The others give once, few or many, or a class for an expanded clone.

cdr3_aa,cdr3_nt,j_call,clone_size,d_call,v_call
CASRAAGSYNEQFF,TGCGCCAGCAGGGCGGCGGGGAGCTACAATGAGCAGTTCTTC,TRBJ2-1,NA,NA,TRBV5-1
CASSIGWRVRIPDEKLFF,TGTGCCAGTAGTATAGGTTGGAGGGTCCGGATACCAGATGAAAAACTGTTTTTT,TRBJ1-4,NA,NA,TRBV19
CASSGENTGELFF,TGTGCCAGTAGCGGTGAGAACACCGGGGAGCTGTTTTTT,TRBJ2-2,NA,NA,TRBV19
CASSDSGGSGANVLTF,TGTGCCAGCAGTGACTCAGGGGGCTCTGGGGCCAACGTCCTGACTTTC,TRBJ2-6,NA,NA,TRBV6-4
CASSGRDLLSSEQYF,TGTGCCAGCAGTGGCAGGGACCTCCTCTCCAGCGAGCAGTACTTC,TRBJ2-7,NA,NA,TRBV6-1
CASSRGTGGETQYF,TGCGCCAGCAGCCGGGGGACAGGGGGCGAGACCCAGTACTTC,TRBJ2-5,once,TRBD1,TRBV5-1
CASSPSTGSNQPQHF,TGTGCCAGCTCACCATCAACGGGGAGCAATCAGCCCCAGCATTTT,TRBJ1-5,NA,NA,TRBV18
CASRGPEGYTF,TGTGCCAGCAGGGGGCCGGAAGGCTACACCTTC,TRBJ1-2,NA,NA,TRBV6-5
CASRPPGLSSDTQYF,TGTGCCAGCAGGCCACCGGGACTTTCCTCAGATACGCAGTATTTT,TRBJ2-3,NA,NA,TRBV6-5
CASSQDGGGQRSPLHF,TGCGCCAGCAGCCAAGATGGGGGGGGACAGAGATCACCCCTCCACTTT,TRBJ1-6,few,TRBD1,TRBV4-3
CASSLAGGLVEPQHF,TGTGCCAGCAGCTTAGCTGGGGGCTTGGTTGAGCCCCAGCATTTT,TRBJ1-5,medium-sized,NA,TRBV7-2
CASSFGQEDTQYF,TGTGCCAGCAGCTTCGGACAGGAAGATACGCAGTATTTT,TRBJ2-3,few,TRBD1,TRBV7-2
CASSGTGSIDTQYF,TGTGCCAGCAGCGGGACAGGGTCAATAGATACGCAGTATTTT,TRBJ2-3,NA,TRBD1,TRBV6-1
CASSLAGAETQYF,TGTGCCAGCAGCTTAGCGGGGGCGGAGACCCAGTACTTC,TRBJ2-5,NA,NA,TRBV11-1
CASSRGLTTDTQYF,TGTGCCAGCAGCCGCGGATTGACCACAGATACGCAGTATTTT,TRBJ2-3,NA,NA,TRBV11-3
CASSPAPTGDGYTF,TGTGCCAGCAGCCCAGCTCCCACAGGGGATGGCTACACCTTC,TRBJ1-2,NA,TRBD1,TRBV7-2